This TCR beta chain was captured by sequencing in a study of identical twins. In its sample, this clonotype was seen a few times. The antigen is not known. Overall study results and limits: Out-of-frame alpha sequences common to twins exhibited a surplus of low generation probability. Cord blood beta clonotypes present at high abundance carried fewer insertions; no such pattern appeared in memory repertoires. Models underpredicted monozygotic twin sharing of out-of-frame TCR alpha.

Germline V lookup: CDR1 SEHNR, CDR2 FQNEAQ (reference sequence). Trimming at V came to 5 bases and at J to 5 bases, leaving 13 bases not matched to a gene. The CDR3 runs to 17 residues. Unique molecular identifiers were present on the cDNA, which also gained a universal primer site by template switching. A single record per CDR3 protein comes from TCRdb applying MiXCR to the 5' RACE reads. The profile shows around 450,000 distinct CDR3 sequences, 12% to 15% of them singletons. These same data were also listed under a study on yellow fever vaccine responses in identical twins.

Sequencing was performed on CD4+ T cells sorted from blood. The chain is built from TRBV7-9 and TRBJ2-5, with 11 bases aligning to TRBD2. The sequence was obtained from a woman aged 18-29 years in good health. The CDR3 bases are TGTGCCAGCAGCAAATCCCTGGGACTAGCGGTTTGGGAGACCCAGTACTTC. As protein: CASSKSLGLAVWETQYF.